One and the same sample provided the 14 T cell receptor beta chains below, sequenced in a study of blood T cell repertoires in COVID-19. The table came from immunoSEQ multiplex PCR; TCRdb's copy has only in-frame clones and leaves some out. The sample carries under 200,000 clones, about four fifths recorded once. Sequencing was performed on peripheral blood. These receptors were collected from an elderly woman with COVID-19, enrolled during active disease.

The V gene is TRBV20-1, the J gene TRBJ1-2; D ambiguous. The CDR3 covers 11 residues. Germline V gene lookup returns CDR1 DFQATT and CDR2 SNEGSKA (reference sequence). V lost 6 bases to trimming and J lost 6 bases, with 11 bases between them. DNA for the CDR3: TGCAGTGCCCCCCCCCGGGATGGCTACACCTTC. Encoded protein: CSAPPRDGYTF.

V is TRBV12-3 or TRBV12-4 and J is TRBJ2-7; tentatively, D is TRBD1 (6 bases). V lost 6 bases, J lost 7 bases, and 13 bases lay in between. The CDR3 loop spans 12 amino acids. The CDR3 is CASSPDSQEQYF. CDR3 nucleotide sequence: TGTGCCAGCAGCCCGGACAGCCAAGAGCAGTACTTC.

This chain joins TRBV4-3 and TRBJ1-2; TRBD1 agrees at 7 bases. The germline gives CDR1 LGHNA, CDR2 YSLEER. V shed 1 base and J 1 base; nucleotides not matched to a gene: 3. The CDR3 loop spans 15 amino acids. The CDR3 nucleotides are TGCGCCAGCAGCCAAGCCCAGGGGGTTAACTATGGCTACACCTTC. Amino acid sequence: CASSQAQGVNYGYTF.

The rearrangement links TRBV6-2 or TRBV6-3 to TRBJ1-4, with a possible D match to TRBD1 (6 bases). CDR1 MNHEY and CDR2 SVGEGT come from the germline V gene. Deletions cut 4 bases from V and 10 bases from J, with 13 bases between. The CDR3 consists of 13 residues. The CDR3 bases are TGTGCCAGCAGTTCCGGGACAATTCCAAAACTGTTTTTT. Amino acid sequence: CASSSGTIPKLFF.

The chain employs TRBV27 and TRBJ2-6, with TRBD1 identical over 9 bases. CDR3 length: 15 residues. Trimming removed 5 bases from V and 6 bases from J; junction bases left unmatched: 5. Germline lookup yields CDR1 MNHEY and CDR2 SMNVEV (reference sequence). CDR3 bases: TGTGCCAGCAGTGACGACAGGGGGAAGGCCAACGTCCTGACTTTC. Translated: CASSDDRGKANVLTF.

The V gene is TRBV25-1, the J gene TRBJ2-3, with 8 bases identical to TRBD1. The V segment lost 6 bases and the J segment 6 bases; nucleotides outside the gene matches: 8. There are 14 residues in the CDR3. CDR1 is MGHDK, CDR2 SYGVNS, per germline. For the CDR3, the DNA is TGTGCCAGCAGCCGAACAGGGGGGACCGATACGCAGTATTTT. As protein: CASSRTGGTDTQYF.

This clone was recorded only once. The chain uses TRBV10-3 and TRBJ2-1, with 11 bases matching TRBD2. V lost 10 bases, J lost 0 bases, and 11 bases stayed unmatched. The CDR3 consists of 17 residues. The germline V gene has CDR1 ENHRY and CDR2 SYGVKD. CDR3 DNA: TGTGCCACCGCGGGGACTAGCGGCTCCAGCTCCTACAATGAGCAGTTCTTC. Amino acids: CATAGTSGSSSYNEQFF.

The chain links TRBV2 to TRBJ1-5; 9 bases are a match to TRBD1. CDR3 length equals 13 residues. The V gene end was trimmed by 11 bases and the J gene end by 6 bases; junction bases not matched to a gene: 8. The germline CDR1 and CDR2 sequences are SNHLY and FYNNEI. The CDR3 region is CAFRTGEGQPQHF. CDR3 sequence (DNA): TGTGCCTTTCGGACAGGGGAGGGTCAGCCCCAGCATTTT. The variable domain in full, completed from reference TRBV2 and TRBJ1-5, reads EPEVTQTPSHQVTQMGQEVILRCVPISNHLYFYWYRQILGQKVEFLVSFYNNEISEKSEIFDDQFSVERPDGSNFTLKIRSTKLEDSAMYFCAFRTGEGQPQHFGDGTRLSIL.

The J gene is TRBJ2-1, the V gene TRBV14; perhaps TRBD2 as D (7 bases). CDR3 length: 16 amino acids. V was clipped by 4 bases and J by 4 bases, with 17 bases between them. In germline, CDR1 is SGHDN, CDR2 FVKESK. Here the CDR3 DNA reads TGTGCCAGCAGCCCCCTGCGCGGGGGCCGGTACAATGAGCAGTTCTTC. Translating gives CASSPLRGGRYNEQFF.

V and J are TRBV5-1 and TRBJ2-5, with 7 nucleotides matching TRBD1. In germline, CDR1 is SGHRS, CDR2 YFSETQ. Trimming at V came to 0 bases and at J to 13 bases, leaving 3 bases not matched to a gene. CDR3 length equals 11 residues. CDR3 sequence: CASSLADRVYF. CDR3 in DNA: TGCGCCAGCAGCTTGGCAGACAGGGTGTACTTC.

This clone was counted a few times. CDR3 protein: CASSSPTGALSEAFF. DNA for the CDR3: TGTGCCAGCAGCTCACCGACAGGGGCATTGTCAGAAGCTTTCTTT. The chain recombines TRBV5-4 with TRBJ1-1, with 8 bases lining up with TRBD1. Losses at the gene ends were 3 bases for V and 8 bases for J; bases not matched to a gene: 12. CDR3 length: 15 residues. CDR1 is SGHNT and CDR2 is YYREEE in the germline V gene (reference sequence). The full variable domain, rest sourced from reference TRBV5-4 and TRBJ1-1, is ETGVTQSPTHLIKTRGQQVTLRCSSQSGHNTVSWYQQALGQGPQFIFQYYREEENGRGNFPPRFSGLQFPNYSSELNVNALELDDSALYLCASSSPTGALSEAFFGQGTRLTVV.

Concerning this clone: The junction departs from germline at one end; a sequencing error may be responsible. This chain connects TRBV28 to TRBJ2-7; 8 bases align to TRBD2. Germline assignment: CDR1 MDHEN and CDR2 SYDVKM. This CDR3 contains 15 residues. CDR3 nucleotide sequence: TGTGCCAGCAGGCAACGGGAGGGCGGTTCCTACGAACAGTACTTC. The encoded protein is CASRQREGGSYEQYF.

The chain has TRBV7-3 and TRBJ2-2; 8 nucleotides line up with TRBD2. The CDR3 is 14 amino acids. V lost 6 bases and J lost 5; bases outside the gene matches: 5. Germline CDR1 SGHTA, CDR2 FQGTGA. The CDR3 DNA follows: TGTGCCAGCAGGAGCGGGAGAGGGACCGGGGAGCTGTTTTTT. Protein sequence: CASRSGRGTGELFF.

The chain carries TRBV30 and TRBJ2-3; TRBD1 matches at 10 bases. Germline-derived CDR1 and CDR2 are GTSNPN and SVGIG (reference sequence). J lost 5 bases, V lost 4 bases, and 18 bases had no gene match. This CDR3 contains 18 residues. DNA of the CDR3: TGTGCCTGGACCCGAGGACAGGGGGTCAGTTTCCTGATAGATACGCAGTATTTT. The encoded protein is CAWTRGQGVSFLIDTQYF.